This TCR beta chain derives from a study of patients and donors after allogeneic stem cell transplantation. TCRdb re-analysed the RT-PCR reads in MiXCR, keeping a single row per CDR3 protein. The data hold over 200,000 distinct CDR3 sequences, with 38% observed a single time. In its sample, this clonotype was seen once. Being one base from a much bigger clone, this may be a read error. This CDR3 has 13 amino acids. V was trimmed by 5 bases and J by 8 bases, leaving 15 bases between them. Germline CDR1 SGHTA, CDR2 FQGTGA. V usage is TRBV7-3 and J usage is TRBJ1-2, with a tentative D call TRBD1 (6 bases). This clonotype was obtained from a human donor who was either an allogeneic HSCT recipient or a stem cell or donor lymphocyte infusion donor (not recorded which). It is not recorded whose cells these are; they may come from a transplant donor. The sample taken for sequencing was blood, either unsorted or a sorted T cell fraction (not recorded which). CDR3 sequence (DNA): TGTGCCAGCAGCCTCACACAGGGTAGGGGCTACACCTTC. As protein: CASSLTQGRGYTF. Supplemented by reference TRBV7-3 and TRBJ1-2, the full variable domain reads GAGVSQTPSNKVTEKGKYVELRCDPISGHTALYWYRQSLGQGPEFLIYFQGTGAADDSGLPNDRFFAVRPEGSVSTLKIQRTERGDSAVYLCASSLTQGRGYTFGSGTRLTVV.